These T cell receptor beta chains were read from a single sample in a study of T-cell memory formation after mild COVID-19. TCRdb analysed the 5' RACE reads with MiXCR anew, one entry per CDR3 protein. The table includes about 400,000 distinct CDR3 sequences, roughly an eighth detected once. The source material was PBMCs or a T cell subset sorted from them (not recorded which). These receptors all stem from a young man who had mild COVID-19 (a few samples of this study predate the infection). Cell type and time point are not known. Both conserved end residues are part of each CDR3. The D gene is left open where the match is weak. The size of a clone is reported for some rows only, either as once, few or many, or as a class for expanded clones.

CDR3: CASSLHASGNTIYF
DNA: TGTGCCAGCAGCCTACATGCCTCTGGAAACACCATATATTTT
size: .
J: TRBJ1-3
V: TRBV7-9
D: .

CDR3: CASSFRETNYNSPLHF
DNA: TGTGCCAGCAGCTTCCGGGAGACCAACTATAATTCACCCCTCCACTTT
size: .
J: TRBJ1-6
V: TRBV5-5
D: .

CDR3: CASSQTDSGELFF
DNA: TGCGCCAGCAGTCAGACTGACAGCGGGGAGCTGTTTTTT
size: few
J: TRBJ2-2
V: TRBV10-1
D: .

CDR3: CASSFTREGEQYF
DNA: TGTGCCAGCAGCTTTACCAGGGAAGGTGAGCAGTACTTC
size: few
J: TRBJ2-7
V: TRBV7-9
D: .

CDR3: CSAPTGGLDTQYF
DNA: TGCAGTGCTCCCACAGGGGGCTTAGATACGCAGTATTTT
size: .
J: TRBJ2-3
V: TRBV20-1
D: TRBD1

CDR3: CAISRGQGIDSPLHF
DNA: TGTGCCATCAGCAGGGGACAGGGGATTGATTCACCCCTCCACTTT
size: .
J: TRBJ1-6
V: TRBV10-3
D: TRBD1

CDR3: CSAVTGANEKLFF
DNA: TGCAGCGCTGTGACAGGGGCTAATGAAAAACTGTTTTTT
size: few
J: TRBJ1-4
V: TRBV29-1
D: TRBD1

CDR3: CSALGQGEYF
DNA: TGCAGCGCACTGGGCCAAGGAGAGTACTTC
size: few
J: TRBJ2-5
V: TRBV29-1
D: .

CDR3: CASSSDRDRGGTDTQYF
DNA: TGTGCCAGCAGCTCCGACCGGGACAGGGGGGGCACAGATACGCAGTATTTT
size: .
J: TRBJ2-3
V: TRBV11-2
D: TRBD1

CDR3: CASSLRQGSLANTGELFF
DNA: TGTGCCAGCAGCTTAAGGCAAGGGTCGCTCGCGAACACCGGGGAGCTGTTTTTT
size: few
J: TRBJ2-2
V: TRBV7-3
D: .

CDR3: CASSHALYGYTF
DNA: TGTGCCAGCAGCCACGCGCTCTATGGCTACACCTTC
size: many
J: TRBJ1-2
V: TRBV3-1
D: .

CDR3: CASRESGRSGNTIYF
DNA: TGTGCCAGCAGAGAGAGTGGCCGCTCTGGAAACACCATATATTTT
size: few
J: TRBJ1-3
V: TRBV6-5
D: .

CDR3: CASSPQDSNEKLFF
DNA: TGTGCCAGCAGCCCTCAGGACTCTAATGAAAAACTGTTTTTT
size: few
J: TRBJ1-4
V: TRBV4-2
D: .

CDR3: CASSLFHRSRGYTF
DNA: TGTGCCAGCAGTTTATTTCACAGGTCGAGGGGCTACACCTTC
size: .
J: TRBJ1-2
V: TRBV28
D: .

CDR3: CASSLMGLMDSPLHF
DNA: TGTGCCAGCAGCTTAATGGGACTGATGGATTCACCCCTCCACTTT
size: .
J: TRBJ1-6
V: TRBV7-9
D: .

CDR3: CASSLLGTGGPNTGELFF
DNA: TGCGCCAGCAGCCTCTTAGGGACAGGGGGGCCGAACACCGGGGAGCTGTTTTTT
size: .
J: TRBJ2-2
V: TRBV4-1
D: TRBD1

CDR3: CASSQAGTQFF
DNA: TGTGCCAGCAGCCAAGCCGGGACACAGTTCTTC
size: few
J: TRBJ2-1
V: TRBV3-1
D: .

CDR3: CSARDSLRPDGYTF
DNA: TGCAGTGCTAGAGATTCTTTGAGGCCGGATGGCTACACCTTC
size: .
J: TRBJ1-2
V: TRBV20-1
D: .

CDR3: CASSSGDRRLAYEQYF
DNA: TGTGCCAGCAGTTCGGGAGACAGGAGATTAGCCTACGAGCAGTACTTC
size: .
J: TRBJ2-7
V: TRBV12-3/TRBV12-4
D: .

CDR3: CASSLEQDNEQFF
DNA: TGCGCCAGCAGCTTGGAACAGGACAATGAGCAGTTCTTC
size: few
J: TRBJ2-1
V: TRBV5-1
D: .

CDR3: CASSHTSGGESPSEQCF
DNA: TGTGCCAGCTCACATACTAGCGGGGGGGAAAGCCCCAGCGAGCAGTGCTTC
size: .
J: TRBJ2-7
V: TRBV18
D: TRBD2

CDR3: CSASRTGNTEAFF
DNA: TGCAGTGCTTCCCGGACAGGGAACACTGAAGCTTTCTTT
size: few
J: TRBJ1-1
V: TRBV20-1
D: TRBD1

CDR3: CASSLELENYGYTF
DNA: TGTGCCAGCAGCTTAGAGTTGGAAAACTATGGCTACACCTTC
size: .
J: TRBJ1-2
V: TRBV11-2
D: .

CDR3: CASSPQGVNSPLHF
DNA: TGTGCCAGCTCGCCTCAGGGGGTTAATTCACCCCTCCACTTT
size: few
J: TRBJ1-6
V: TRBV18
D: TRBD1

CDR3: CASSPGTSVITGELFF
DNA: TGTGCCAGCAGCCCAGGGACTTCGGTGATCACCGGGGAGCTGTTTTTT
size: few
J: TRBJ2-2
V: TRBV13
D: .

CDR3: CASSPQGFF
DNA: TGTGCCAGCTCACCACAAGGCTTCTTC
size: .
J: TRBJ2-7
V: TRBV18
D: .

CDR3: CASSELGEQYF
DNA: TGTGCCAGCAGTGAACTCGGCGAGCAGTACTTC
size: .
J: TRBJ2-7
V: TRBV2
D: .

CDR3: CASSLGRQGETQYF
DNA: TGTGCCAGCAGCTTAGGTCGCCAGGGCGAGACCCAGTACTTC
size: many
J: TRBJ2-5
V: TRBV7-6
D: .

CDR3: CASSLFQGNEQFF
DNA: TGTGCCAGCAGCTTATTCCAGGGCAATGAGCAGTTCTTC
size: few
J: TRBJ2-1
V: TRBV7-9
D: .

CDR3: CASKVAGYNEQFF
DNA: TGTGCCAGCAAGGTAGCGGGGTACAATGAGCAGTTCTTC
size: .
J: TRBJ2-1
V: TRBV13
D: TRBD2

CDR3: CASSQGSGRKQETQYF
DNA: TGCGCCAGCAGCCAAGGGTCGGGCAGGAAGCAAGAGACCCAGTACTTC
size: few
J: TRBJ2-5
V: TRBV4-1
D: .

CDR3: CASSKTSGYNEQFF
DNA: TGTGCCAGCAGTAAGACTAGCGGCTACAATGAGCAGTTCTTC
size: few
J: TRBJ2-1
V: TRBV6-6
D: TRBD2

CDR3: CASQGGQSRAFF
DNA: TGTGCCAGCCAAGGGGGGCAGAGTCGGGCTTTCTTT
size: few
J: TRBJ1-1
V: TRBV5-5
D: .

CDR3: CASCFDRDTTNYGYTF
DNA: TGTGCCAGCTGCTTTGACCGGGACACCACTAACTATGGCTACACCTTC
size: .
J: TRBJ1-2
V: TRBV11-2
D: .

CDR3: CATSDHGTQSFYGYTF
DNA: TGTGCCACCAGTGATCACGGCACCCAGAGTTTCTATGGCTACACCTTC
size: .
J: TRBJ1-2
V: TRBV24-1
D: .

CDR3: CSARDPAGGGSYEQYF
DNA: TGCAGTGCTAGAGACCCGGCCGGTGGCGGTTCCTACGAGCAGTACTTC
size: .
J: TRBJ2-7
V: TRBV20-1
D: .

CDR3: CASSVGSPYNEQFF
DNA: TGTGCCAGCAGCGTAGGTAGTCCCTACAATGAGCAGTTCTTC
size: many
J: TRBJ2-1
V: TRBV4-2
D: .

CDR3: CASGQGFEQFF
DNA: TGTGCCAGTGGACAGGGATTCGAGCAGTTCTTC
size: many
J: TRBJ2-1
V: TRBV28
D: TRBD1

CDR3: CSARETQGSSYNSPLHF
DNA: TGCAGTGCTAGAGAAACTCAGGGGAGCTCCTATAATTCACCCCTCCACTTT
size: .
J: TRBJ1-6
V: TRBV20-1
D: .

CDR3: CASGTGAPYEQYF
DNA: TGTGCCAGCGGGACAGGGGCGCCCTACGAGCAGTACTTC
size: .
J: TRBJ2-7
V: TRBV12-3/TRBV12-4
D: TRBD1

CDR3: CATSSGTGGLNEQFF
DNA: TGTGCCACCAGCAGCGGGACAGGGGGTCTCAATGAGCAGTTCTTC
size: few
J: TRBJ2-1
V: TRBV15
D: TRBD1

CDR3: CASSPGWGDNSPLHF
DNA: TGTGCCAGCAGCCCAGGATGGGGGGACAATTCACCCCTCCACTTT
size: .
J: TRBJ1-6
V: TRBV3-1
D: .

CDR3: CASSLDRDGTEAFF
DNA: TGTGCCAGCAGCTTGGACAGGGACGGGACTGAAGCTTTCTTT
size: .
J: TRBJ1-1
V: TRBV7-9
D: TRBD1

CDR3: CASSWGWGTEAFF
DNA: TGCGCCAGCAGCTGGGGCTGGGGGACTGAAGCTTTCTTT
size: many
J: TRBJ1-1
V: TRBV5-1
D: .

CDR3: CASSFSGTGAYEQYF
DNA: TGTGCCAGCAGCTTCAGCGGGACAGGGGCCTACGAGCAGTACTTC
size: .
J: TRBJ2-7
V: TRBV7-2
D: TRBD1

CDR3: CASSFLGVNEQFF
DNA: TGTGCCAGCAGTTTCCTGGGCGTAAATGAGCAGTTCTTC
size: .
J: TRBJ2-1
V: TRBV12-3/TRBV12-4
D: .

CDR3: CASSLNPSFNSPLHF
DNA: TGTGCCAGCAGCTTGAATCCGAGTTTCAATTCACCCCTCCACTTT
size: few
J: TRBJ1-6
V: TRBV5-6
D: .

CDR3: CASSLDGQSSGANVLTF
DNA: TGTGCCAGCAGCTTAGACGGACAGTCCTCTGGGGCCAACGTCCTGACTTTC
size: .
J: TRBJ2-6
V: TRBV7-9
D: .

CDR3: CASRGTVDYEQYF
DNA: TGCGCCAGTAGAGGGACAGTAGACTACGAGCAGTACTTC
size: many
J: TRBJ2-7
V: TRBV5-1
D: TRBD1

CDR3: CAISGAGTGKVAFF
DNA: TGTGCCATCAGTGGAGCCGGGACAGGGAAAGTAGCTTTCTTT
size: few
J: TRBJ1-1
V: TRBV10-3
D: TRBD1

CDR3: CASSKTSGVSYNEQFF
DNA: TGCGCCAGCAGTAAGACTAGCGGGGTGTCCTACAATGAGCAGTTCTTC
size: few
J: TRBJ2-1
V: TRBV4-3
D: TRBD2